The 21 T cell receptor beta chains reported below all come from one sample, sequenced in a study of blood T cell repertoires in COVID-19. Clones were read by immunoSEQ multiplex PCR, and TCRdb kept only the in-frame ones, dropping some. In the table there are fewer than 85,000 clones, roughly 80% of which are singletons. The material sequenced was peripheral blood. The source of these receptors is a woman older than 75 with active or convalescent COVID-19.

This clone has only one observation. CDR3 in amino acids: CASSLVLQWGYTF. CDR3 nucleotides: TGTGCCAGCAGCTTGGTTTTACAGTGGGGCTACACCTTC. The V gene is TRBV5-6, the J gene TRBJ1-2; unclear D gene. Trimming stripped 0 bases from V and 8 bases from J, with 11 bases between. The CDR3 contains 13 residues. The germline gives CDR1 SGHDT, CDR2 YYEEEE.

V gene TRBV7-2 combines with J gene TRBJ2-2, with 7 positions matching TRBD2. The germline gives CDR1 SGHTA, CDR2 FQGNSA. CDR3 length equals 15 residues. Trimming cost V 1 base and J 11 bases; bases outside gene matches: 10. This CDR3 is CASSLDSGLAVELFF. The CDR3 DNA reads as TGTGCCAGCAGCTTAGATAGTGGGCTAGCGGTAGAGCTGTTTTTT.

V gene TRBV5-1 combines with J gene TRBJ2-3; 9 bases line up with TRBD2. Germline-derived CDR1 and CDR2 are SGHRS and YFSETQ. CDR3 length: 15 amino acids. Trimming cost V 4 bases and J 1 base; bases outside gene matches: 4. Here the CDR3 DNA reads TGCGCCAGCAGCACTCGCGGGGGGGGCACAGATACGCAGTATTTT. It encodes CASSTRGGGTDTQYF.

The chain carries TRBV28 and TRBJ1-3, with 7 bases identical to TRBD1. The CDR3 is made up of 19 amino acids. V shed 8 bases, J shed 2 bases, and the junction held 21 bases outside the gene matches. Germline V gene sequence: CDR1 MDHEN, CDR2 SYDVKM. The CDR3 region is CASPPRRGERGLAGNTIYF. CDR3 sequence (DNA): TGTGCCAGCCCCCCAAGAAGGGGAGAAAGGGGGCTCGCTGGAAACACCATATATTTT.

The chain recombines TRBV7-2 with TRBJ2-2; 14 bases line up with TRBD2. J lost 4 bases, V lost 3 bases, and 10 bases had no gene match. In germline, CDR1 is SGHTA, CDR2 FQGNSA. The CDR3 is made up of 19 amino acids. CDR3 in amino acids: CASSFFGTSGGLGTGELFF. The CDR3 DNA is TGTGCCAGCAGCTTTTTTGGGACTAGCGGGGGACTGGGCACCGGGGAGCTGTTTTTT.

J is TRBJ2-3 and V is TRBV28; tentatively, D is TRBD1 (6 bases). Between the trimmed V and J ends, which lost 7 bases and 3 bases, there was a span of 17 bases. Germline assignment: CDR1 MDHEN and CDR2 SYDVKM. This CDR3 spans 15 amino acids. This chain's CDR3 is CASTTLRGWTDTQYF. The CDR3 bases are TGTGCCAGCACCACCCTGAGGGGGTGGACAGATACGCAGTATTTT.

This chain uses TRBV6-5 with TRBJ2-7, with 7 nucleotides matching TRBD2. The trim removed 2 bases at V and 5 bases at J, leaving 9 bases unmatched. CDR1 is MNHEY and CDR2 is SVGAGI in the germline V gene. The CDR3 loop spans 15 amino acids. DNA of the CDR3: TGTGCCAGCAGTTACCTATCTCGGGGGGACCACGAGCAGTACTTC. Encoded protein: CASSYLSRGDHEQYF.

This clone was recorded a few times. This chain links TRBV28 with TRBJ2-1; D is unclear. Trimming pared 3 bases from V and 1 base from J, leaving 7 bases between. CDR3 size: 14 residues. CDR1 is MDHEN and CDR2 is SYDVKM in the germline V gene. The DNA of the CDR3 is TGTGCCAGCAGTTTCTTACTATCCTACAATGAGCAGTTCTTC. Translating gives CASSFLLSYNEQFF.

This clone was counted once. CDR3 region: CASRSTSVEQYF. CDR3 nucleotides: TGTGCCAGCAGATCTACTAGCGTCGAGCAGTACTTC. The chain carries TRBV11-2 and TRBJ2-7; 7 nucleotides match TRBD2. The germline gives CDR1 SGHAT, CDR2 FQNNGV. The trim removed 6 bases at V and 6 bases at J, leaving 5 bases unmatched. The CDR3 has 12 amino acids. The full variable domain, rest sourced from reference TRBV11-2 and TRBJ2-7, is EAGVAQSPRYKIIEKRQSVAFWCNPISGHATLYWYQQILGQGPKLLIQFQNNGVVDDSQLPKDRFSAERLKGVDSTLKIQPAKLEDSAVYLCASRSTSVEQYFGPGTRLTVT.

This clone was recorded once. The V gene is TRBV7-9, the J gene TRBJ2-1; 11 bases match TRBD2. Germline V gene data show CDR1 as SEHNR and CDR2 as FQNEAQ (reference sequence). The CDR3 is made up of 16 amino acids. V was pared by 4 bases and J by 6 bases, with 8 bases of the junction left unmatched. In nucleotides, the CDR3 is TGTGCCAGCAGCTCGCAAAGACTAGCGGGATCCAATGAGCAGTTCTTC. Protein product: CASSSQRLAGSNEQFF. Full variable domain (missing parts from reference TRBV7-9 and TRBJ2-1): DTGVSQNPRHKITKRGQNVTFRCDPISEHNRLYWYRQTLGQGPEFLTYFQNEAQLEKSRLLSDRFSAERPKGSFSTLEIQRTEQGDSAMYLCASSSQRLAGSNEQFFGPGTRLTVL.

CDR3 sequence (DNA): TGTGCCAGCAGCTGGGGGAGAGCTAGCGGGAGAGGCGAGACCCAGTACTTC. This sequence encodes CASSWGRASGRGETQYF. The chain carries TRBV5-6 and TRBJ2-5, with 10 bases lining up with TRBD2. V shed 3 bases, J shed 5 bases, and the junction held 13 bases outside the gene matches. Germline V lookup: CDR1 SGHDT, CDR2 YYEEEE. CDR3 size: 17 residues.

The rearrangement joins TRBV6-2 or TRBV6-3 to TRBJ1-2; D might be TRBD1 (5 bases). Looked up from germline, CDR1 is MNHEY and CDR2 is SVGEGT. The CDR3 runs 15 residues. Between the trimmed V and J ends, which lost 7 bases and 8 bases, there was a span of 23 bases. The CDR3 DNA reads TGTGCCAGCATCCCCACCCCCCAGGGTTTGGGCGGCTACACCTTC. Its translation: CASIPTPQGLGGYTF.

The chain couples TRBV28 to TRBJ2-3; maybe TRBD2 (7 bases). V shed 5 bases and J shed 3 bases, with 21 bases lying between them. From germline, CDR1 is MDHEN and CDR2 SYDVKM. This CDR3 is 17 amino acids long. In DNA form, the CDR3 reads TGTGCCAGCAGTGACCCTTTGGCGGGGGCGCAAACAGATACGCAGTATTTT. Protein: CASSDPLAGAQTDTQYF.

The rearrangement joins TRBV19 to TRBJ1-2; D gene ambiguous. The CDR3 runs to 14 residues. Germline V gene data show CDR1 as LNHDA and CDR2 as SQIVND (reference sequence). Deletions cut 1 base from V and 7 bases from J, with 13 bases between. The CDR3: CASSIGGDIGGYTF. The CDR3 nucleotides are TGTGCCAGTAGTATAGGGGGAGATATAGGTGGCTACACCTTC.

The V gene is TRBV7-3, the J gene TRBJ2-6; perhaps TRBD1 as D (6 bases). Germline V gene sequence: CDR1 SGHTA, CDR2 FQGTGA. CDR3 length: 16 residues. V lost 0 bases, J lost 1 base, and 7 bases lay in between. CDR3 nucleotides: TGTGCCAGCAGCTTAACCAGGGGATCTGGGGCCAACGTCCTGACTTTC. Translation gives CASSLTRGSGANVLTF.

CDR3 region: CASSPPRPSGNYEQYF. CDR3 nucleotides: TGTGCCAGCAGCCCGCCTAGGCCCAGCGGTAACTACGAGCAGTACTTC. J is TRBJ2-7 and V is TRBV5-4, with TRBD2 as a possible D gene (5 bases). CDR3 size: 16 residues. The germline V gene encodes CDR1 SGHNT and CDR2 YYREEE (reference sequence). The germline V and J ends were trimmed by 4 bases and 3 bases, with 20 bases remaining between them.

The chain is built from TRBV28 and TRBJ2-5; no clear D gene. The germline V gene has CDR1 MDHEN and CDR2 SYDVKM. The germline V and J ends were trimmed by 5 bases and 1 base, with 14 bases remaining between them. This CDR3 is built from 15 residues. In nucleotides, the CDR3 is TGTGCCAGCAGTCCGCGACTTCGCTCCCAAGAGACCCAGTACTTC. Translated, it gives CASSPRLRSQETQYF.

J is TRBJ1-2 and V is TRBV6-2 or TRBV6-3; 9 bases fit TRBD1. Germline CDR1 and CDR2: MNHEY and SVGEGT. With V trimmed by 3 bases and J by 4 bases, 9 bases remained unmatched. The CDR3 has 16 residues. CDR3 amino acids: CASSYIPGQGTYGYTF. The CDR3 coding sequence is TGTGCCAGCAGTTATATTCCGGGACAGGGCACCTATGGCTACACCTTC.

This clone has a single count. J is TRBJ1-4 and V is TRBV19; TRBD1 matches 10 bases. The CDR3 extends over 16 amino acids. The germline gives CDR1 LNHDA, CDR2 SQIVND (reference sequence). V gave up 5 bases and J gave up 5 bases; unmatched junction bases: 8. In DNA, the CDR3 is TGTGCCAGTAGTCCGGGACAGGGGAACGGGAATGAAAAACTGTTTTTT. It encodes CASSPGQGNGNEKLFF. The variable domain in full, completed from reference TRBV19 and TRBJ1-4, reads DGGITQSPKYLFRKEGQNVTLSCEQNLNHDAMYWYRQDPGQGLRLIYYSQIVNDFQKGDIAEGYSVSREKKESFPLTVTSAQKNPTAFYLCASSPGQGNGNEKLFFGSGTQLSVL.

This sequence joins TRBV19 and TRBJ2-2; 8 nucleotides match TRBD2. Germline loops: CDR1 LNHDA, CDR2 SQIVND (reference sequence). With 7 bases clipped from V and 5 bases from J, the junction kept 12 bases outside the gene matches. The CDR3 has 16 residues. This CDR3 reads CASKLVSGRGTGELFF. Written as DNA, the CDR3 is TGTGCCAGTAAATTGGTGAGCGGGAGAGGAACCGGGGAGCTGTTTTTT.

CDR3 nucleotide sequence: TGTGCCAGCAAGGGTCAGGGAAACATTCAGTACTTC. Translation: CASKGQGNIQYF. This rearrangement joins TRBV12-3 or TRBV12-4 to TRBJ2-4, with D possibly TRBD1 on 5 matching bases. Trimming took off 7 bases at V and 6 bases at J, with 10 bases between the two ends. CDR3 length: 12 amino acids.